A single sample is the source of the 25 T cell receptor beta chains below, sequenced in a study of cytotoxic CD8 clonotypes in ibrutinib-treated CLL. Measured with immunoSEQ multiplex PCR; TCRdb has only the in-frame clones, and not every one. The sample records 140,000 to 150,000 clones, about three quarters being singletons. Here the sequenced sample was PBMCs, taken after 24 months of ibrutinib treatment. These receptors were collected from a human donor with chronic lymphocytic leukemia.

The chain uses TRBV4-2 and TRBJ2-1; 8 bases match TRBD2. Losses at the gene ends were 8 bases for V and 0 bases for J; bases not matched to a gene: 3. Looked up from germline, CDR1 is LGHNA and CDR2 is YNFKEQ. CDR3 length: 14 amino acids. The CDR3 nucleotides are TGTGCCAGCTCCGGGGGGGTCTCCTACAATGAGCAGTTCTTC. This translates into CASSGGVSYNEQFF.

The chain uses TRBV28 and TRBJ2-1; D gene ambiguous. V lost 11 bases to trimming and J lost 0 bases, with 5 bases between them. Germline V lookup: CDR1 MDHEN, CDR2 SYDVKM. The CDR3 length is 11 residues. CDR3 nucleotides: TGTGCCGCCAGCTCCTACAATGAGCAGTTCTTC. It specifies CAASSYNEQFF.

This clone was seen more than once but under ten times. The CDR3 bases are TGCGCCAGCAGCCAAGAATTACGGAGCGGCGCTTTCTTT. This gives the protein CASSQELRSGAFF. The chain combines TRBV4-3 with TRBJ1-1; D is undetermined. V shed 0 bases and J shed 11 bases, with 13 bases lying between them. Germline-derived CDR1 and CDR2 are LGHNA and YSLEER. The CDR3 consists of 13 residues.

This chain joins TRBV6-5 and TRBJ1-5, with TRBD1 as a possible D gene (6 bases). Per germline, CDR1 MNHEY and CDR2 SVGAGI. CDR3 length: 14 amino acids. The V end was cut by 6 bases, the J end by 5 bases, with 14 bases between. CDR3 nucleotides: TGTGCCAGCAGGACAGACAGGAGAGATCAGCCCCAGCATTTT. Translated, it gives CASRTDRRDQPQHF.

This sequence joins TRBV2 and TRBJ2-5; D gene ambiguous. The CDR3 is 14 amino acids. In germline, CDR1 is SNHLY, CDR2 FYNNEI. With 8 bases removed from V and 5 bases from J, the gap between germline ends came to 18 bases. The CDR3 DNA is TGTGCCAGCCGACCCCGGGCCGCAACCGAGACCCAGTACTTC. Translated, it gives CASRPRAATETQYF.

This sequence joins TRBV30 and TRBJ1-5, with 7 bases fitting TRBD1. CDR1 is GTSNPN and CDR2 is SVGIG in the germline V gene (reference sequence). The CDR3 is 15 residues long. The V segment lost 2 bases and the J segment 4 bases; nucleotides outside the gene matches: 8. The CDR3 DNA is TGTGCCTGGAGTCGGGACAGCGCTTTTAATCAGCCCCAGCATTTT. Translated, it gives CAWSRDSAFNQPQHF.

This rearrangement joins TRBV27 to TRBJ1-1, with a possible D match to TRBD1 (6 bases). This CDR3 is built from 16 residues. Trimming left V 5 bases short and J 5 bases short, with 21 bases between. Germline V gene sequence: CDR1 MNHEY, CDR2 SMNVEV (reference sequence). CDR3 residues: CASSPFPGAPGTEAFF. The CDR3 nucleotides read TGTGCCAGCAGTCCATTCCCAGGGGCCCCGGGAACTGAAGCTTTCTTT.

The CDR3 DNA sequence: TGTGCCAGCAGCCCAGGGGACACCGATGAGCAGTTCTTC. It translates to CASSPGDTDEQFF. V and J are TRBV7-9 and TRBJ2-1; weak D call: TRBD1 (6 bases). Germline assignment: CDR1 SEHNR and CDR2 FQNEAQ (reference sequence). The CDR3 spans 13 residues. Trimming stripped 5 bases from V and 8 bases from J, with 13 bases between.

This clone came up a few times. The chain combines TRBV5-1 with TRBJ2-7, with 10 bases that match TRBD1. Looked up from germline, CDR1 is SGHRS and CDR2 is YFSETQ. V was pared by 4 bases and J by 6 bases, with 10 bases of the junction left unmatched. This CDR3 contains 15 residues. This chain's CDR3 is CASSPDPGDRGEQYF. CDR3 DNA: TGCGCCAGCAGCCCCGACCCTGGGGACAGGGGCGAGCAGTACTTC.

This chain links TRBV7-8 with TRBJ2-3, with 9 bases aligning to TRBD2. Trimming removed 1 base from V and 0 bases from J; junction bases left unmatched: 5. This CDR3 contains 17 residues. Germline loops: CDR1 SGHVS, CDR2 FQNEAQ. This CDR3 reads CASSLGGTSKSTDTQYF. CDR3 DNA: TGTGCCAGCAGCTTAGGCGGGACTAGCAAGAGCACAGATACGCAGTATTTT. Combining the CDR3 with reference TRBV7-8 and TRBJ2-3 gives the whole variable domain GAGVSQSPRYKVAKRGQDVALRCDPISGHVSLFWYQQALGQGPEFLTYFQNEAQLDKSGLPSDRFFAERPEGSVSTLKIQRTQQEDSAVYLCASSLGGTSKSTDTQYFGPGTRLTVL.

The gene calls are TRBV10-3 and TRBJ2-5; 11 nucleotides match TRBD2. The J segment lost 3 bases and the V segment lost 10 bases, leaving 10 bases of the junction unmatched. The CDR3 has 15 residues. The germline V gene has CDR1 ENHRY and CDR2 SYGVKD. The CDR3 nucleotides read TGTGCCACCGGGACTAGCGGACCTGCTGAAGAGACCCAGTACTTC. Its protein product is CATGTSGPAEETQYF.

V gene TRBV4-3 combines with J gene TRBJ2-5; 12 bases align to TRBD2. The CDR3 has 17 residues. Germline CDR1 reads LGHNA; CDR2 reads YSLEER. With V trimmed by 0 bases and J by 7 bases, 9 bases remained unmatched. Written as DNA, the CDR3 is TGCGCCAGCAGCCAAGACGGTTCTAGCGGGAGGGCAGGGACCCAGTACTTC. As protein: CASSQDGSSGRAGTQYF.

The CDR3 here is CASSPGPTYEQYF. CDR3 DNA: TGTGCCAGCTCACCGGGACCAACCTACGAGCAGTACTTC. The chain links TRBV18 to TRBJ2-7; D may match TRBD1 or TRBD2 (5 bases each). Trimming shortened V by 3 bases and J by 2 bases, and 8 bases separated the two germline ends. Germline lookup yields CDR1 KGHSH and CDR2 LQKENI. CDR3 length equals 13 residues.

The gene calls are TRBV7-2 and TRBJ1-2; 8 bases map to TRBD1. The CDR3 totals 16 residues. The ends lost 2 bases at V and 6 bases at J; junction bases unmatched: 11. Germline CDR1 is SGHTA and CDR2 is FQGNSA. The CDR3 DNA sequence: TGTGCCAGCAGCTTATACTCAGGGGGCGAAGGCGATGGCTACACCTTC. This codes for CASSLYSGGEGDGYTF.

This chain uses TRBV11-2 with TRBJ1-2; the D gene is possibly TRBD1 (5 bases). V lost 5 bases to trimming and J lost 4 bases, with 14 bases between them. The CDR3 runs to 14 residues. CDR1 and CDR2 (germline): SGHAT, FQNNGV. CDR3 in DNA: TGTGCCAGCAGCCGAAGACAGCTCTCCTATGGCTACACCTTC. Its translation is CASSRRQLSYGYTF. The whole variable domain, remainder taken from reference TRBV11-2 and TRBJ1-2, is EAGVAQSPRYKIIEKRQSVAFWCNPISGHATLYWYQQILGQGPKLLIQFQNNGVVDDSQLPKDRFSAERLKGVDSTLKIQPAKLEDSAVYLCASSRRQLSYGYTFGSGTRLTVV.

The chain links TRBV9 to TRBJ1-3; possibly TRBD1 for D (6 bases). Trimming left V 4 bases short and J 0 bases short, with 14 bases between. Looked up from germline, CDR1 is SGDLS and CDR2 is YYNGEE. CDR3 length: 16 residues. As DNA, the CDR3 is TGTGCCAGCAGCCCGCGGGGGGCACCCTCTGGAAACACCATATATTTT. Translated, it gives CASSPRGAPSGNTIYF.

This chain joins TRBV7-3 and TRBJ2-5; D is unresolved. Germline CDR1 reads SGHTA; CDR2 reads FQGTGA. The CDR3 has 14 residues. The germline V and J ends were trimmed by 3 bases and 0 bases, with 8 bases remaining between them. CDR3 nucleotides: TGTGCCAGCAGCTTTCAGCCTTACCAAGAGACCCAGTACTTC. Its protein product is CASSFQPYQETQYF.

The chain couples TRBV7-3 to TRBJ2-2; D not certain. Trimming took 4 bases from V and 8 from J, leaving 8 bases between them. The CDR3 sequence is 12 residues long. Germline V CDR1 and CDR2: SGHTA, FQGTGA. The CDR3 protein is CASSSPGGELFF. The CDR3 DNA follows: TGTGCCAGCAGCTCCCCTGGGGGGGAGCTGTTTTTT. Full variable domain (missing parts from reference TRBV7-3 and TRBJ2-2): GAGVSQTPSNKVTEKGKYVELRCDPISGHTALYWYRQSLGQGPEFLIYFQGTGAADDSGLPNDRFFAVRPEGSVSTLKIQRTERGDSAVYLCASSSPGGELFFGEGSRLTVL.

The chain uses TRBV2 and TRBJ2-2; maybe TRBD2 (5 bases). CDR3 length equals 12 residues. V lost 6 bases, J lost 7 bases, and 9 bases lay in between. Per germline, CDR1 SNHLY and CDR2 FYNNEI. CDR3 nucleotides: TGTGCCAGCAGGGTAGAGGGCGGGGAGCTGTTTTTT. It codes for CASRVEGGELFF.

This clone was observed a few times. The V gene is TRBV6-5, the J gene TRBJ1-5, with TRBD1 matching 9 bases. With V trimmed by 10 bases and J by 6 bases, 7 bases remained unmatched. CDR3 length: 13 amino acids. Germline-derived CDR1 and CDR2 are MNHEY and SVGAGI. CDR3 sequence (DNA): TGTGCCACCCACAGGGGGCCTGGTCAGCCCCAGCATTTT. It yields the protein CATHRGPGQPQHF.

The J gene is TRBJ1-2, the V gene TRBV6-5; D possibly corresponds to TRBD1 (6 bases). Per the germline V gene, CDR1 is MNHEY and CDR2 is SVGAGI. The CDR3 is 15 residues long. With 0 bases removed from V and 6 bases from J, the gap between germline ends came to 14 bases. The DNA for the CDR3 is TGTGCCAGCAGTTACTCGATGCAGGGGTTGGATGGCTACACCTTC. This translates into CASSYSMQGLDGYTF.

This chain uses TRBV27 with TRBJ2-1; 11 nucleotides line up with TRBD2. The V gene's germline CDR1 is MNHEY and CDR2 SMNVEV (reference sequence). V lost 3 bases, J lost 4 bases, and 8 bases stayed unmatched. This CDR3 is built from 17 residues. The CDR3 region is CASSFAGTSGLYNEQFF. The CDR3 region has the DNA TGTGCCAGCAGTTTTGCGGGGACTAGCGGCTTATACAATGAGCAGTTCTTC.

The rearrangement uses TRBV11-1 and TRBJ2-3; D gene uncertain. The CDR3 runs 14 residues. V lost 4 bases to trimming and J lost 0 bases, with 8 bases between them. From germline, CDR1 is SGHAT and CDR2 FQDESV (reference sequence). The CDR3 DNA reads as TGTGCCAGCAGCTCGGACGTAAGCACAGATACGCAGTATTTT. It codes for CASSSDVSTDTQYF.

V usage is TRBV15 and J usage is TRBJ1-1; weak D call: TRBD1 (6 bases). The germline CDR1 and CDR2 sequences are LNHNV and YYDKDF (reference sequence). Between the trimmed V and J ends, which lost 0 bases and 5 bases, there was a span of 16 bases. The CDR3 runs to 16 residues. The CDR3 is CATSRDLQGGRTEAFF. The CDR3 DNA is TGTGCCACCAGCAGAGATTTACAGGGCGGGAGAACTGAAGCTTTCTTT.

The genes are TRBV29-1 and TRBJ1-2, with D unresolved. The germline V gene encodes CDR1 SQVTM and CDR2 ANQGSEA. Trimming shortened V by 2 bases and J by 5 bases, and 6 bases separated the two germline ends. There are 11 residues in the CDR3. The CDR3 DNA is TGCAGCGTTGAATACCAGTATGGCTACACCTTC. Translating it yields CSVEYQYGYTF.